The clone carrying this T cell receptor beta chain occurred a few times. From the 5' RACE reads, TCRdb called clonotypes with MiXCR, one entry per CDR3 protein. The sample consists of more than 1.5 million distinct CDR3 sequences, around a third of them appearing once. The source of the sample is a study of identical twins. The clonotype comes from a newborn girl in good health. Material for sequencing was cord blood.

Here the CDR3 reads CASSQEPSGRFEQFF. The DNA for the CDR3 is TGCGCCAGCAGCCAAGAGCCTAGCGGGAGGTTTGAGCAGTTCTTC. The gene calls are TRBV4-1 and TRBJ2-1; 11 bases line up with TRBD2. Germline assignment: CDR1 MGHRA and CDR2 YSYEKL. The J segment lost 9 bases and the V segment lost 0 bases, leaving 4 bases of the junction unmatched. This CDR3 contains 15 residues.